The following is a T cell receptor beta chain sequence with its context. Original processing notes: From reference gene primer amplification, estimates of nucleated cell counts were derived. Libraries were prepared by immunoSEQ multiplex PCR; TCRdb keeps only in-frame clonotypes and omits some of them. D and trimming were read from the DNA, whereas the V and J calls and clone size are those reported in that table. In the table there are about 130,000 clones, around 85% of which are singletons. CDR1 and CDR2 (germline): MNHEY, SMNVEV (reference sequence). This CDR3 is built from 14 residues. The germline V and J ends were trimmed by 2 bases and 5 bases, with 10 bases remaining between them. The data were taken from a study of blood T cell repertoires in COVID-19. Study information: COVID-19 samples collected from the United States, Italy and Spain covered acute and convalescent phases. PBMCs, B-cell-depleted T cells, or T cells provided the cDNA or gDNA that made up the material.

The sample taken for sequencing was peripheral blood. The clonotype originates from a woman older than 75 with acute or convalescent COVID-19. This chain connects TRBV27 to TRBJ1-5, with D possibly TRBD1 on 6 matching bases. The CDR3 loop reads CASSLRSGDQPQHF. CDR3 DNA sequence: TGTGCCAGCAGTTTAAGATCAGGGGATCAGCCCCAGCATTTT.